These 7 T cell receptor beta chains were all obtained from the same sample, sequenced in a study of T cell responses to AZD1222 COVID-19 vaccine. This table comes from immunoSEQ multiplex PCR, and its TCRdb copy is limited to in-frame clones, with some not included. The repertoire holds 70,000 to 85,000 clones, about 82% seen once, with about 3% in the top ten. Source: peripheral blood, taken on day 0 of AZD1222 vaccination. These receptors all stem from an adult in good health.

The rearrangement links TRBV20-1 to TRBJ1-2; D is ambiguous. Germline V gene data show CDR1 as DFQATT and CDR2 as SNEGSKA (reference sequence). The V end lost 0 bases, the J end lost 8 bases, and 7 bases lay between the germline ends. The CDR3 sequence is 11 residues long. The CDR3 is CSAREGWGYTF. Here the CDR3 DNA reads TGCAGTGCTAGAGAGGGCTGGGGCTACACCTTC.

V gene TRBV4-3 combines with J gene TRBJ1-1; D might be TRBD1 (5 bases). Germline V gene lookup returns CDR1 LGHNA and CDR2 YSLEER. V was pared by 1 base and J by 8 bases, with 17 bases between. The CDR3 consists of 15 residues. CDR3 in amino acids: CASSQVAETVREAFF. Here the CDR3 DNA reads TGCGCCAGCAGCCAAGTCGCAGAGACAGTCCGGGAAGCTTTCTTT.

This clone was seen a few times. This chain connects TRBV7-2 to TRBJ2-5; D is possibly TRBD1 (6 bases). Germline V lookup: CDR1 SGHTA, CDR2 FQGNSA. The CDR3 runs 15 residues. Deletions cut 2 bases from V and 4 bases from J, with 14 bases between. This CDR3 is CASSLQGLVRETQYF. DNA of the CDR3: TGTGCCAGCAGCTTACAGGGGCTGGTGCGAGAGACCCAGTACTTC. The full variable domain, with the rest looked up from reference TRBV7-2 and TRBJ2-5, is GAGVSQSPSNKVTEKGKDVELRCDPISGHTALYWYRQSLGQGLEFLIYFQGNSAPDKSGLPSDRFSAERTGGSVSTLTIQRTQQEDSAVYLCASSLQGLVRETQYFGPGTRLLVL.

V and J are TRBV19 and TRBJ1-3; D uncertain. Trimming shortened V by 9 bases and J by 0 bases, and 12 bases separated the two germline ends. Germline CDR1 is LNHDA and CDR2 is SQIVND (reference sequence). The CDR3 is made up of 14 amino acids. CDR3 nucleotides: TGTGCCAGCCGACCGGGCAGCTCTGGAAACACCATATATTTT. This translates into CASRPGSSGNTIYF.

The rearrangement uses TRBV20-1 and TRBJ2-7; D unresolved. Germline loops: CDR1 DFQATT, CDR2 SNEGSKA (reference sequence). CDR3 length: 11 residues. V lost 5 bases, J lost 2 bases, and 7 bases lay in between. The CDR3 here is CSAGGPYEQYF. CDR3 bases: TGCAGTGCTGGCGGCCCCTACGAGCAGTACTTC.

This chain connects TRBV9 to TRBJ2-1, with TRBD2 matching over 12 bases. V was clipped by 0 bases and J by 5 bases; unmatched bases: 9. From germline, CDR1 is SGDLS and CDR2 YYNGEE. The CDR3 contains 18 residues. Here the CDR3 DNA reads TGTGCCAGCAGCGTAGCGCTACAGACTAGCGGGAGCCACAATGAGCAGTTCTTC. It encodes CASSVALQTSGSHNEQFF.

CDR3 in amino acids: CSALEGEGKLFF. DNA of the CDR3: TGCAGCGCCTTAGAAGGTGAAGGAAAACTGTTTTTT. The chain joins TRBV29-1 to TRBJ1-4; no clear D. Deletions cut 7 bases from V and 10 bases from J, with 16 bases between. Per germline, CDR1 SQVTM and CDR2 ANQGSEA. The CDR3 runs to 12 residues.